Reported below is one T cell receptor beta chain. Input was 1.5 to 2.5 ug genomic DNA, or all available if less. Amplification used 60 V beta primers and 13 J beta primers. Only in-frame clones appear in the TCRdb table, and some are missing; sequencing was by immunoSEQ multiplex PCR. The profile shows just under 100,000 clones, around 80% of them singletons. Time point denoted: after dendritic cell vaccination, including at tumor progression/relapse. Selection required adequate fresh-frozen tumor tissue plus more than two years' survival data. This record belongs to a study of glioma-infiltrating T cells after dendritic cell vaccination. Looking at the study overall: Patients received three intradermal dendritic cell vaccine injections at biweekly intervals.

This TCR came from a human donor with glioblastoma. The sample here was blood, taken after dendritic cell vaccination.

CDR3 sequence (DNA): TGTGCCAGCAGTCCCCGTTCAGGGTATAATCAGCCCCAGCATTTT. This encodes CASSPRSGYNQPQHF. V is TRBV28 and J is TRBJ1-5; D is perhaps TRBD1 (5 bases). Germline V gene data show CDR1 as MDHEN and CDR2 as SYDVKM. The CDR3 is made up of 15 amino acids. V was pared by 5 bases and J by 4 bases, with 15 bases between.